This T cell receptor beta chain was recovered during a study of cytomegalovirus exposure and HLA in healthy donors. Broader study findings: The study put 150 to 200 TCR beta chains on its list as cytomegalovirus-associated. Excluded: some indistinguishable V segments such as TRBV6-2 and TRBV6-3.

The PCR was carried out with 60 Vbeta primers and 13 Jbeta primers. The table came from immunoSEQ multiplex PCR; TCRdb's copy has only in-frame clones and leaves some out. This table has about 140,000 clones, more than 75% appearing once. The CDR3 sequence is 12 residues long. The V and J ends lost 7 bases and 3 bases, in that order; junction bases with no gene match: 3. The germline V gene has CDR1 SGHNT and CDR2 YYREEE (reference sequence). Comment on this clone: The antigen is unknown.

The V call is TRBV5-4, the J call TRBJ2-7, with 8 bases that match TRBD2. The sequencing input was PBMCs. This sequence was found in a man aged 18 to 30 in good health and CMV-seropositive. The DNA for the CDR3 is TGTGCCAGCGTTACTAGCGGCTACGAGCAGTACTTC. It is translated as CASVTSGYEQYF.